Listed below are T cell receptor beta chains from one sample, sequenced in a study of blood T cell repertoires in COVID-19. Sequencing was performed with immunoSEQ multiplex PCR; in TCRdb, only in-frame clones are kept and a portion is missing. The sample has fewer than 150,000 clones, more than 60% seen once; the top ten hold around 5.9%. Sequencing used peripheral blood. All receptors derive from a man in his 70s with acute or convalescent COVID-19. Both conserved end residues are trimmed from each CDR3. Some rows mark clone size as missing; the rest say once, few, many or name a class of expanded clone.

j_call cdr3_length v_call clone_size cdr3_aa
TRBJ1-1 12 TRBV19 . ASSMTGGNTEAF
TRBJ1-3 13 TRBV4-1 . ASSPGLMAGNTIY
TRBJ1-1 9 TRBV6-5 . ASGQQGEAF
TRBJ2-7 14 TRBV5-1 . ASSSNSGRETYEQY
TRBJ2-1 13 TRBV7-2 . ASSPRTSGALEQF
TRBJ2-3 11 TRBV1 once TSSQGLRDTQY
TRBJ2-2 13 TRBV19 . ASSMLSGNTGELF
TRBJ1-1 11 TRBV12-3/TRBV12-4 . ASSPSGGSEAF
TRBJ1-1 11 TRBV30 . AWSEQGSTEAF
TRBJ2-2 13 TRBV6-5 . ASSSDRADTGELF
TRBJ2-2 11 TRBV18 . ASSEGEAGELF
TRBJ1-2 13 TRBV6-5 . ASTRRQGGLSGYT
TRBJ2-2 13 TRBV5-1 . ASSPGTPNTGELF
TRBJ2-5 10 TRBV7-9 . ASTVAYETQY
TRBJ1-6 12 TRBV5-1 . ASSLRTGNSPLH
TRBJ1-2 14 TRBV18 . ASSPGKTGVDYGYT
TRBJ1-6 12 TRBV6-5 once ASSYSPGNSPLH
TRBJ2-7 14 TRBV21-1 . ASSQSEQKTSYEQY
TRBJ2-7 12 TRBV29-1 . SVGVGTGAYEQY
TRBJ1-2 11 TRBV2 . ASREQGLNGYT
TRBJ2-1 14 TRBV5-1 . ASSSPDSGIFNEQF
TRBJ1-6 14 TRBV11-2 few ASSLDNVRYNSPLH
TRBJ1-1 11 TRBV7-9 once ASSLNSNLEAF
TRBJ1-1 12 TRBV27 . ASRLQGAGTEAF
TRBJ1-2 12 TRBV29-1 . SVSEGSHNYGYT
TRBJ1-5 13 TRBV18 once ASSPPAEGNQPQH
TRBJ1-6 15 TRBV27 few ASNPQGPGGYNSPLH
TRBJ1-1 14 TRBV7-8 . ASSDREGLWNTEAF
TRBJ2-3 13 TRBV7-9 . ASSLHRGSTDTQY
TRBJ1-4 12 TRBV28 . ASSLQGVDEKLF
TRBJ1-2 11 TRBV23-1 once ASSQKESYGYT
TRBJ1-2 15 TRBV7-2 . ASSRYPGTGINYGYT
TRBJ1-1 13 TRBV19 few ASSIRTPGDTEAF
TRBJ2-7 15 TRBV7-9 . ASSSDAGQGVGYEQY
TRBJ2-3 13 TRBV5-6 few ASSYGTGSTDTQY
TRBJ1-1 11 TRBV12-5 . ASGLVQGAPAF
TRBJ2-4 14 TRBV7-2 . ASSLVSGRRENIQY
TRBJ2-1 13 TRBV4-2 once ASSQKQGKYNEQF
TRBJ2-6 16 TRBV5-3 . ARSFPDRASSGANVLT
TRBJ2-3 13 TRBV5-1 . ASSSGQGITDTQY
TRBJ1-1 12 TRBV6-6 . ASRPPPRGTEAF
TRBJ1-1 10 TRBV6-1 . ASRGVNTEAF
TRBJ2-5 15 TRBV4-3 . ASSQDAAGGGQETQY
TRBJ1-6 14 TRBV21-1 . ASSSPGQGVNSPLH
TRBJ1-5 12 TRBV29-1 . SVGSRDKNQPQH
TRBJ2-3 14 TRBV7-9 . ASSSLAGGDTDTQY
TRBJ2-5 13 TRBV4-1 . ASSQDPSGVGTQY
TRBJ2-3 16 TRBV5-1 . ASSFGLAGGHNGNTQY
TRBJ2-7 12 TRBV27 . ASSLGGSGYEQY
TRBJ2-3 14 TRBV10-3 . AIKSTTERGTDTQY
TRBJ2-1 13 TRBV5-1 . ASSWTSGRSDEQF
TRBJ1-1 13 TRBV28 . ASSSFETQGRGAF
TRBJ2-2 13 TRBV18 . ASSPPGQGPGELF
TRBJ1-5 12 TRBV7-2 . ASSFPGQGRPQH
TRBJ2-1 14 TRBV9 . ASSVVEQEGYNEQF
TRBJ2-3 14 TRBV9 . ASSPYLAGSGDTQY
TRBJ1-3 12 TRBV2 . ASSDQGAGNTIY
TRBJ1-1 13 TRBV3-1/TRBV3-2 . ASSPGREQIREAF
TRBJ2-7 15 TRBV14 few ASSAWRGEKSSYEQY